This entry lists 12 T cell receptor beta chains sequenced from one sample in a study of cytomegalovirus exposure and HLA in healthy donors. Amplification used 60 Vbeta primers and 13 Jbeta primers. Clones were read by immunoSEQ multiplex PCR, and TCRdb kept only the in-frame ones, dropping some. The sample records 150,000 to 170,000 clones, about 74% being singletons. Sequenced input: PBMCs. These TCRs come from a woman aged 40 to 50 in good health and CMV-seronegative.

The chain joins TRBV5-1 to TRBJ1-6; D unresolved. CDR3 length: 13 residues. Germline lookup yields CDR1 SGHRS and CDR2 YFSETQ. V was pared by 4 bases and J by 10 bases, with 12 bases between. The CDR3 is CASSLGDGSPLHF. The CDR3 coding sequence is TGCGCCAGCAGCCTAGGTGATGGCTCACCCCTCCACTTT.

The chain has TRBV6-5 and TRBJ2-7, with D possibly TRBD2 on 7 matching bases. This CDR3 contains 12 residues. V was shortened by 8 bases and J by 7 bases, with 15 bases between the two germline ends. The germline V gene has CDR1 MNHEY and CDR2 SVGAGI. The CDR3 nucleotides read TGTGCCAGCGGGGGGGGGCCGAGGGAGCAGTACTTC. It codes for CASGGGPREQYF.

This chain connects TRBV2 to TRBJ2-2; 7 bases are a match to TRBD1. Trimming cost V 5 bases and J 1 base; bases outside gene matches: 4. Germline-derived CDR1 and CDR2 are SNHLY and FYNNEI. This CDR3 contains 15 residues. CDR3 loop: CASSPRTGNTGELFF. CDR3 bases: TGTGCCAGCAGTCCACGGACAGGGAACACCGGGGAGCTGTTTTTT.

V gene TRBV18 combines with J gene TRBJ2-1, with D possibly being TRBD1 (5 bases). Trimming cost V 3 bases and J 0 bases, with 15 bases left between them. The CDR3 contains 17 residues. Per the germline V gene, CDR1 is KGHSH and CDR2 is LQKENI. The CDR3 nucleotides are TGTGCCAGCTCACCGTTCTCGGACACTCACTCCTACAATGAGCAGTTCTTC. It translates to CASSPFSDTHSYNEQFF.

This chain joins TRBV5-1 and TRBJ2-7; 8 bases map to TRBD1. Germline CDR1 and CDR2: SGHRS and YFSETQ. This CDR3 is 14 amino acids long. Trimming at V came to 2 bases and at J to 6 bases, leaving 7 bases not matched to a gene. In DNA, the CDR3 is TGCGCCAGCAGCTTAGGACAGGGAGGAGTCGAGCAGTACTTC. This translates into CASSLGQGGVEQYF.

The chain carries TRBV10-3 and TRBJ1-1, with 8 positions matching TRBD1. The CDR3 runs to 11 residues. CDR1 and CDR2 (germline): ENHRY, SYGVKD. V lost 11 bases to trimming and J lost 6 bases; unmatched junction nucleotides: 5. The CDR3 loop reads CAVQGAAEAFF. The CDR3, as DNA: TGTGCCGTGCAGGGGGCGGCTGAAGCTTTCTTT.

This sequence joins TRBV19 and TRBJ1-2; 10 nucleotides agree with TRBD1. The CDR3 has 17 amino acids. CDR1 and CDR2 from the germline V gene are LNHDA and SQIVND (reference sequence). Trimming removed 5 bases from V and 4 bases from J; junction bases left unmatched: 13. The CDR3 nucleotides are TGTGCCAGTAGTCCCCGGGACAGGGGTTCGCTTTTCTATGGCTACACCTTC. The encoded protein is CASSPRDRGSLFYGYTF.

This clone has just one count. The germline gene is not matched at one end of the junction; a read error may be the cause. This sequence joins TRBV11-3 and TRBJ1-2; D uncertain. The CDR3 runs 12 residues. CDR1 is SGHNT and CDR2 is YENEEA in the germline V gene. For the CDR3, the DNA is TGTGCCAGCAGCTTAGATTTCCTCCCTCCGAGCTTC. This encodes CASSLDFLPPSF.

V usage is TRBV28 and J usage is TRBJ1-2; 11 bases align to TRBD1. V trimming: 4 bases; J trimming: 3 bases; junction bases outside the gene matches: 13. CDR1 and CDR2 (germline): MDHEN, SYDVKM. There are 18 residues in the CDR3. CDR3 residues: CASSSMGDRGKVDYGYTF. The CDR3 nucleotides read TGTGCCAGCAGTTCTATGGGGGACAGGGGGAAGGTTGACTATGGCTACACCTTC.

The chain joins TRBV19 to TRBJ1-5, with D perhaps matching TRBD1 (5 bases). Per germline, CDR1 LNHDA and CDR2 SQIVND (reference sequence). The germline V and J ends were trimmed by 6 bases and 4 bases, with 7 bases remaining between them. There are 12 residues in the CDR3. As DNA, the CDR3 is TGTGCCAGTAGCAGGGTGAATCAGCCCCAGCATTTT. Translated, it gives CASSRVNQPQHF.

The CDR3 loop is CASSLGQVNSPLHF. The DNA of the CDR3 is TGTGCCAGCAGTCTCGGACAGGTCAATTCACCCCTCCACTTT. This rearrangement joins TRBV27 to TRBJ1-6, with TRBD1 matching over 7 bases. Germline CDR1 is MNHEY and CDR2 is SMNVEV (reference sequence). V lost 5 bases, J lost 7 bases, and 5 bases stayed unmatched. The CDR3 loop spans 14 amino acids.

This clone has only a few counts. CDR3 DNA sequence: TGCGCCAGCAACGCCAGAATTAACACTGAAGCTTTCTTT. It encodes CASNARINTEAFF. This sequence joins TRBV10-1 and TRBJ1-1; D unresolved. CDR3 length: 13 amino acids. The germline CDR1 and CDR2 sequences are WNHNN and SYGVQD (reference sequence). V dropped 7 bases and J dropped 2 bases, with 11 bases sitting between them.